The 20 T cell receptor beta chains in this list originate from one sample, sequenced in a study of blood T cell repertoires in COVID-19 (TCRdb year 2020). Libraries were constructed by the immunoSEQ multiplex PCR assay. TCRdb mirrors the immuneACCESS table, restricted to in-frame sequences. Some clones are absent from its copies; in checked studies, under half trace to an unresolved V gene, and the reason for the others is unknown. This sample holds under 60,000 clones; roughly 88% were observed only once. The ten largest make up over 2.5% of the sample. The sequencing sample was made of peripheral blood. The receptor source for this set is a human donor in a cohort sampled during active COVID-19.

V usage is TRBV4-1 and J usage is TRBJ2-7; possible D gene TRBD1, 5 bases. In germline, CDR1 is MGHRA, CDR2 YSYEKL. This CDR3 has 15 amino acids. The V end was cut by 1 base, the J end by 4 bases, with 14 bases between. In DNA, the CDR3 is TGCGCCAGCAGCCAAGTGGTCAGGGTCCCTTACGAGCAGTACTTC. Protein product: CASSQVVRVPYEQYF.

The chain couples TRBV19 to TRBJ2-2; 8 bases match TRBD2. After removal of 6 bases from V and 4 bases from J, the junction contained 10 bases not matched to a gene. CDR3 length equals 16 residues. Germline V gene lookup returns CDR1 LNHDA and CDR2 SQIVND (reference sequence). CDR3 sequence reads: CASRPPGLDSTGELFF. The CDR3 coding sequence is TGTGCCAGTAGGCCGCCGGGACTAGATTCCACCGGGGAGCTGTTTTTT.

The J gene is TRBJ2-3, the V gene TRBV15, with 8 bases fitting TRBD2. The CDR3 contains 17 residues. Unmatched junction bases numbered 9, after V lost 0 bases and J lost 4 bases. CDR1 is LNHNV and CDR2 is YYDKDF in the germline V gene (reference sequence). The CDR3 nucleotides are TGTGCCACCAGCAGAGACGTCAGCGGGAGCCTCCCAGATACGCAGTATTTT. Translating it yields CATSRDVSGSLPDTQYF. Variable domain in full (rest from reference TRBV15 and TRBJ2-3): DAMVIQNPRYQVTQFGKPVTLSCSQTLNHNVMYWYQQKSSQAPKLLFHYYDKDFNNEADTPDNFQSRRPNTSFCFLDIRSPGLGDTAMYLCATSRDVSGSLPDTQYFGPGTRLTVL.

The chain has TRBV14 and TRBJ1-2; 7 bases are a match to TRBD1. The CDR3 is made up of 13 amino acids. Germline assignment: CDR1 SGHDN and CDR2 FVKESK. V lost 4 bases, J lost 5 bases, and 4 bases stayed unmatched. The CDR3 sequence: CASSPGQSYGYTF. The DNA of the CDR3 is TGTGCCAGCAGCCCGGGACAGTCATATGGCTACACCTTC. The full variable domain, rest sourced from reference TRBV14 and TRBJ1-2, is EAGVTQFPSHSVIEKGQTVTLRCDPISGHDNLYWYRRVMGKEIKFLLHFVKESKQDESGMPNNRFLAERTGGTYSTLKVQPAELEDSGVYFCASSPGQSYGYTFGSGTRLTVV.

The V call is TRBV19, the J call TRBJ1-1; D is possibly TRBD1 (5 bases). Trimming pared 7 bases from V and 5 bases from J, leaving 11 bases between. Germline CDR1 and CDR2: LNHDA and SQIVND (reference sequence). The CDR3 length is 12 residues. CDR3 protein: CASTIGGTEAFF. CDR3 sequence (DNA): TGTGCCAGTACCATCGGGGGGACTGAAGCTTTCTTT.

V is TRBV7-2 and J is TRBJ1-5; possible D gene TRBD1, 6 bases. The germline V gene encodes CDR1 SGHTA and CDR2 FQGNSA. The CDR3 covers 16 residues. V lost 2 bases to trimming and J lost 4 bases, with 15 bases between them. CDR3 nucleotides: TGTGCCAGCAGCTTAAAGGGGGGGGCAGCAAATCAGCCCCAGCATTTT. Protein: CASSLKGGAANQPQHF.

The CDR3 DNA is TGTGCCAGTAGTATTCTAGCGGGGTACAATGAGCAGTTCTTC. This translates into CASSILAGYNEQFF. V usage is TRBV19 and J usage is TRBJ2-1; 9 nucleotides agree with TRBD2. V dropped 3 bases and J dropped 4; count of bases not matched to a gene: 1. This CDR3 contains 14 residues. From germline, CDR1 is LNHDA and CDR2 SQIVND (reference sequence).

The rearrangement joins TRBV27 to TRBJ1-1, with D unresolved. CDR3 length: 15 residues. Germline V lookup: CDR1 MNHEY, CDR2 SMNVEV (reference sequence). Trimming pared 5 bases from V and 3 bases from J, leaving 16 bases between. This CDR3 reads CASSPQTTGDTEAFF. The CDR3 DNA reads TGTGCCAGCAGTCCCCAAACGACCGGGGACACTGAAGCTTTCTTT.

DNA of the CDR3: TGTGCCAGCAGCTGGGGGACAGGAAGGAGGGGTCAGCCCCAGCATTTT. Translation gives CASSWGTGRRGQPQHF. This chain joins TRBV7-2 and TRBJ1-5, with TRBD1 identical over 8 bases. The trim removed 4 bases at V and 6 bases at J, leaving 11 bases unmatched. The CDR3 is 16 amino acids. The germline CDR1 and CDR2 sequences are SGHTA and FQGNSA.

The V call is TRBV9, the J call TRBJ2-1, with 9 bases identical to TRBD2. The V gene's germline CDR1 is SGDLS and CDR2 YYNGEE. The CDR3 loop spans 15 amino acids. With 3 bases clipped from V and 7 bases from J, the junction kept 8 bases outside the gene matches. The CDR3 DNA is TGTGCCAGCAGCGCCGGACTAGCGAGGGGGAATGAGCAGTTCTTC. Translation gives CASSAGLARGNEQFF.

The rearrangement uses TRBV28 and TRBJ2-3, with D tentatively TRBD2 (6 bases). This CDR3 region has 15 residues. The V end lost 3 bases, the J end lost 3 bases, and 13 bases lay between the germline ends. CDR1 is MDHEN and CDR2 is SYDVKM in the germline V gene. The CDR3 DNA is TGTGCCAGCAGTTTTAGGAGGGATCTTACAGATACGCAGTATTTT. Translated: CASSFRRDLTDTQYF.

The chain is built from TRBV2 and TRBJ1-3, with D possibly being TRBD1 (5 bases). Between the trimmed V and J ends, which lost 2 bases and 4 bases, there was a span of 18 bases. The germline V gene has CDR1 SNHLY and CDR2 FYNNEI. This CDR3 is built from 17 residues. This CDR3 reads CASSELGAVGVGNTIYF. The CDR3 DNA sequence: TGTGCCAGCAGTGAACTTGGCGCGGTAGGGGTCGGAAACACCATATATTTT.

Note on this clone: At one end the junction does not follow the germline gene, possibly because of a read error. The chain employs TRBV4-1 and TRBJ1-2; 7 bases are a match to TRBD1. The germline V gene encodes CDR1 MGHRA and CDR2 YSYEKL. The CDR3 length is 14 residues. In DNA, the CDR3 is TGCGCCAGCAGCCAACCCGGGACAGTGCTTGGCTGCACCTTC. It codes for CASSQPGTVLGCTF.

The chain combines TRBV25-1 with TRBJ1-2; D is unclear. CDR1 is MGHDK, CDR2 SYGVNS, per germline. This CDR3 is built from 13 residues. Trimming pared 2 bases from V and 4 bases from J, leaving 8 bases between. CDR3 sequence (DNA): TGTGCCAGCAGTGAAGAGGGCTCCTATGGCTACACCTTC. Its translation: CASSEEGSYGYTF.

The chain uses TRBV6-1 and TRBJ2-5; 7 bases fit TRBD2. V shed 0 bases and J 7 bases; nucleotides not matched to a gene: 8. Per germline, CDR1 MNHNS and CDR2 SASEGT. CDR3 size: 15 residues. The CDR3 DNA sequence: TGTGCCAGCAGTGAAGCCCCGACTAGCTCGAGGACCCAGTACTTC. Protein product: CASSEAPTSSRTQYF.

The CDR3 DNA is TGTGCCAGCAGCTTAGAGCAGAACACTGAAGCTTTCTTT. It is translated as CASSLEQNTEAFF. The chain combines TRBV13 with TRBJ1-1; D not certain. This CDR3 region has 13 residues. Trimming left V 1 base short and J 1 base short, with 4 bases between. Germline V gives CDR1 PRHDT, CDR2 FYEKMQ (reference sequence).

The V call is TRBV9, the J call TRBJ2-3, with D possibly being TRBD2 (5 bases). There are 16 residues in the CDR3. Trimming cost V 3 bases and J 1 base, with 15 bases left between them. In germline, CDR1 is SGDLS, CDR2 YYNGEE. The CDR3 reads CASSGPSRGGTDTQYF. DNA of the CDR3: TGTGCCAGCAGCGGCCCTTCACGGGGAGGCACAGATACGCAGTATTTT.

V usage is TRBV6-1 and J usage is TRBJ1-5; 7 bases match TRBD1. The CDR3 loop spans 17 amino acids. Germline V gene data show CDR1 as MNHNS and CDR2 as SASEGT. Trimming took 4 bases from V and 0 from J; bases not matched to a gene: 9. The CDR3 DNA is TGTGCCAGCAGTGTCTTGCCGACAGGGAATAGCAATCAGCCCCAGCATTTT. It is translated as CASSVLPTGNSNQPQHF.

CDR3 nucleotide sequence: TGTGCCAAGCGGCGGAAGACGTTGGGGCCCCAGCATTTT. Translating gives CAKRRKTLGPQHF. The rearrangement links TRBV27 to TRBJ1-5; no firm D call. The V end lost 10 bases, the J end lost 9 bases, and 19 bases lay between the germline ends. The CDR3 totals 13 residues. CDR1 is MNHEY and CDR2 is SMNVEV in the germline V gene (reference sequence).

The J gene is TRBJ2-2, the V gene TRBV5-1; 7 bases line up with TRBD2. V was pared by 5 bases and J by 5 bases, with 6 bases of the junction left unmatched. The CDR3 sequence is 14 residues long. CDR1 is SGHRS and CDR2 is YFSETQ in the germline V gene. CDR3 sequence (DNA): TGCGCCAGCAGACGGGACTATTCGACCGGGGAGCTGTTTTTT. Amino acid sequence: CASRRDYSTGELFF. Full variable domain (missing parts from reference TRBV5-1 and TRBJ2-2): KAGVTQTPRYLIKTRGQQVTLSCSPISGHRSVSWYQQTPGQGLQFLFEYFSETQRNKGNFPGRFSGRQFSNSRSEMNVSTLELGDSALYLCASRRDYSTGELFFGEGSRLTVL.